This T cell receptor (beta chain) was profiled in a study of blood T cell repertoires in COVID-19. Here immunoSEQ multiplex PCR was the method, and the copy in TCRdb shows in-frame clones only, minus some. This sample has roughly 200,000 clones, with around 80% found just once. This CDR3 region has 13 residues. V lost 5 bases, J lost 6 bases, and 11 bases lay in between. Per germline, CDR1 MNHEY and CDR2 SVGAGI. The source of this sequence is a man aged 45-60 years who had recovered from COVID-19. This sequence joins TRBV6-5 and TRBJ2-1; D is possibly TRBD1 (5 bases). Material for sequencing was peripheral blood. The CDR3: CASSPSQANEQFF. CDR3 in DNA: TGTGCCAGCAGTCCTTCACAGGCCAATGAGCAGTTCTTC.